Listed below are T cell receptor beta chains from one sample, sequenced in a study of T cells in narcolepsy. Only in-frame clones appear in the TCRdb table, and some are missing; sequencing was by immunoSEQ multiplex PCR. This table has some 30,000 clones, around 82% appearing once. Sequenced input: CD45RA- memory CD4+ T cells from PBMCs. The receptor source for this set is a human donor with narcolepsy. The CDR3 runs from the conserved cysteine through the conserved F or W. A D gene is named only where the DNA matches it firmly. Clone size is stated in some rows and not others, as once, few, many or a class when expanded.

J gene,D gene,clone size,V gene,CDR3 DNA,CDR3 protein
TRBJ2-3,TRBD2,NA,TRBV6-6,TGTGCCAGCAGCCTCTCGCGGGGGGGCATCGATACGCAGTATTTT,CASSLSRGGIDTQYF
TRBJ2-3,TRBD1,NA,TRBV2,TGTGCCAGCAGTGGACAGGGACGCACAGATACGCAGTATTTT,CASSGQGRTDTQYF
TRBJ1-6,NA,NA,TRBV6-5,TGTGCCAGCAGGACCACCAATTCACCCCTCCACTTT,CASRTTNSPLHF
TRBJ2-4,TRBD1,NA,TRBV7-9,TGTGCCAGCAGCTGGACAGGACGAGGCAACATTCAGTACTTC,CASSWTGRGNIQYF
TRBJ1-3,NA,few,TRBV11-1,TGTGCCAGCAGCTTAACCTCTGGAAACACCATATATTTT,CASSLTSGNTIYF
TRBJ2-1,NA,NA,TRBV20-1,TGCAGTGCTAGCTCCCGGGAGGAGCAGTTCTTC,CSASSREEQFF
TRBJ1-3,NA,NA,TRBV11-3,TGTGCCAGCAGCTTAAGTGGTGGCACCATATATTTT,CASSLSGGTIYF
TRBJ1-1,NA,NA,TRBV30,TGTGCCTGGAGTGACAGGAAGCTGAATGAAGCTTTCTTT,CAWSDRKLNEAFF
TRBJ2-7,NA,NA,TRBV29-1,TGCAGCGTGATACTAGGGAGCTCCTACGAGCAGTACTTC,CSVILGSSYEQYF
TRBJ2-3,NA,NA,TRBV4-2,TGTGCCAGCAGCCAAGATGGAAGGGGTCAGGGAGATACGCAGTATTTT,CASSQDGRGQGDTQYF
TRBJ2-2,NA,NA,TRBV7-9,TGTGCCAGCAGCTTAGCGCCGAACACCGGGGAGCTGTTTTTT,CASSLAPNTGELFF
TRBJ1-3,NA,NA,TRBV9,TGTGCCAGCAGCGCAGGGAGCTCTGGAAACACCATATATTTT,CASSAGSSGNTIYF
TRBJ1-2,NA,NA,TRBV27,TGTGCCAGCAGTTCCAGTAAAGGGGGGGGAACGAGGATTAACTATGGCTACACCTTC,CASSSSKGGGTRINYGYTF
TRBJ2-2,NA,few,TRBV6-1,TGTGCCAGCAGTGTTGAGCGGACCGGGGAGCTGTTTTTT,CASSVERTGELFF
TRBJ1-4,NA,few,TRBV19,TGTGCCAGTAGCAGTTACAGGGAAAAGAAGGGGAAACTGTTTTTT,CASSSYREKKGKLFF
TRBJ2-7,NA,NA,TRBV28,TGTGCCAGCAGGGCCGGGGGAAATACCTACGAGCAGTACTTC,CASRAGGNTYEQYF
TRBJ2-7,NA,NA,TRBV30,TGTGCCTGGACACGTGGGGAAGGGCTCGAGCAGTACTTC,CAWTRGEGLEQYF
TRBJ1-5,NA,once,TRBV28,TGTGCCAGCAGTTTTGTACAGTCCCTAGGACCCCAGCATTTT,CASSFVQSLGPQHF
TRBJ1-3,TRBD1,NA,TRBV27,TGTGCCAGCAGGTTCCGAGGACAGGGGGCTATACGCTCTGGAAACACCATATATTTT,CASRFRGQGAIRSGNTIYF
TRBJ1-2,TRBD1,NA,TRBV28,TGTGCCAGCAGTTTATCGGACAGGGTCGGGGGCTACACCTTC,CASSLSDRVGGYTF
TRBJ2-5,TRBD2,NA,TRBV5-1,TGCGCCAGCAGCCCCGGACTAGCGGGGGGACGCCCGTGGGAGACCCAGTACTTC,CASSPGLAGGRPWETQYF
TRBJ1-2,TRBD1,NA,TRBV27,TGTGCCAGCAAAATCCGGGACAGGGACGGCTACACCTTC,CASKIRDRDGYTF
TRBJ1-4,NA,NA,TRBV2,TGTGCCAGCAGTGATAGGGGTGGTGAAAAACTGTTTTTT,CASSDRGGEKLFF
TRBJ2-3,NA,NA,TRBV19,TGTGCCAGTAGTACTAGATTCGCAGATACGCAGTATTTT,CASSTRFADTQYF
TRBJ2-4,NA,few,TRBV4-1,TGCGCCAGCAGCCAAGACCCGGACAGAGAAAACATTCAGTACTTC,CASSQDPDRENIQYF
TRBJ2-1,NA,NA,TRBV5-1,TGCGCCAGCAGCTTGACAGCAGGAGGCAATGAGCAGTTCTTC,CASSLTAGGNEQFF
TRBJ1-5,NA,NA,TRBV2,TGTGCCAGCAGTTCCTCCGGGGGGCATCAGCCCCAGCATTTT,CASSSSGGHQPQHF
TRBJ2-1,TRBD1,NA,TRBV5-1,TGCGCCAGCAGCTTGGCCGGGCAGGGGGTCGGTGAGCAGTTCTTC,CASSLAGQGVGEQFF
TRBJ2-3,TRBD2,NA,TRBV2,TGTGCCAGCAGTGACCGGGGGGGGACCGTCACAGATACGCAGTATTTT,CASSDRGGTVTDTQYF
TRBJ2-7,TRBD1,NA,TRBV7-6,TGTGCCAGCAGCCCCGGGACAGGCCTCCCCTACGAGCAGTACTTC,CASSPGTGLPYEQYF
TRBJ1-5,TRBD1,NA,TRBV6-5,TGTGCCAGCAGCTACAGGGGAAGTAGCAATCAGCCCCAGCATTTT,CASSYRGSSNQPQHF
TRBJ2-6,NA,once,TRBV6-6,TGTGCCAGCAGAGCTACAGGGATCCTCGTCCTGACTTTC,CASRATGILVLTF
TRBJ2-3,NA,NA,TRBV6-1,TGTGCCAGCAGCCCCGCTGTGCGGGATACGCAGTATTTT,CASSPAVRDTQYF